The next 30 T cell receptor beta chains were all read from a single sample in a study of T cells in women clearing cervical HPV infection. Sequenced by immunoSEQ multiplex PCR; TCRdb stores in-frame clones only, minus some. The data include approximately 44,000 clones; the top ten clones carry approximately 1.2%. The sample comprised blood buffy coat. These TCRs come from a woman aged 18-70 years with a cervical HPV16 infection that either progressed to CIN3+ or cleared (not recorded which).

As to this clone: The CDR3 end lies 3 residues beyond the end of the read and is filled in from the germline J gene. The chain has TRBV5-1 and TRBJ2-2, with D tentatively TRBD2 (6 bases). This CDR3 has 14 residues. Germline loops: CDR1 SGHRS, CDR2 YFSETQ. CDR3 protein: CASSDPGGNEKLFF. The DNA read from the CDR3 is TGCGCCAGCAGCGACCCCGGGGGTAATGAAAAG.

To note about this clone: The read is 3 residues too short to cover the CDR3 end, so that end is filled in from the germline J gene. The J gene is TRBJ1-1, the V gene TRBV19; no clear D gene. The CDR3 has 14 residues. V dropped 5 bases and J dropped 5 bases, with 15 bases sitting between them. Per germline, CDR1 LNHDA and CDR2 SQIVND (reference sequence). The sequenced part of the CDR3 DNA is TGTGCCAGTAGTGACCCCCCGGGTTATACTGAA. Its protein is CASSDPPGYTE. The full-length CDR3 reads as CASSDPPGYTEAFF.

Remarks on this clone: The read finishes 3 residues shy of the CDR3 end, and the germline J gene is used to complete it. The J gene is TRBJ1-1, the V gene TRBV7-9; no definite D call. CDR3 size: 12 residues. Germline values: CDR1 SEHNR, CDR2 FQNEAQ (reference sequence). V shed 4 bases and J shed 1 base, with 4 bases lying between them. The CDR3 DNA, read in part, is TGTGCCAGCAGCTCCAAGAACACTGAA. Its protein is CASSSKNTE. The whole CDR3 sequence is CASSSKNTEAFF.

As to this clone: Read data end 3 residues before the CDR3 end; the end is taken from the germline J gene. This chain uses TRBV20-1 with TRBJ1-4; 9 bases agree with TRBD1. The germline gives CDR1 DFQATT, CDR2 SNEGSKA (reference sequence). This CDR3 is 14 amino acids long. Trimming took 0 bases from V and 5 from J; bases not matched to a gene: 1. The CDR3 DNA, read in part, is TGCAGTGCTAGAGAAGGACAGGGGAATGAAAAA. It translates to CSAREGQGNEK. The complete CDR3 reads CSAREGQGNEKLFF.

Concerning this clone: The CDR3 goes on 3 residues after the read ends, and that part is filled in from the germline J gene. The gene calls are TRBV16 and TRBJ2-1, with D possibly TRBD2 on 5 matching bases. The CDR3 is 16 residues long. Trimming left V 1 base short and J 5 bases short, with 15 bases between. Germline assignment: CDR1 KGHSY and CDR2 FQNENV. The DNA read from the CDR3 is TGTGCCAGCAGCCAATATAAGCGGACCTCGAACAATGAG. Translating it yields CASSQYKRTSNNE. The entire CDR3 protein is CASSQYKRTSNNEQFF.

The part of the CDR3 DNA that was read is TGTGCCAGCAGCCCGGGACAGGGGGTGCGCCACCGGGCCTACGAG. It specifies CASSPGQGVRHRAYE. The whole CDR3 is CASSPGQGVRHRAYEQYF. The rearrangement links TRBV14 to TRBJ2-7; 11 nucleotides align to TRBD1. Coverage ceases 3 residues before the CDR3 finishes, and the germline J gene fills in the end. With 4 bases clipped from V and 2 bases from J, the junction kept 13 bases outside the gene matches. This CDR3 is 18 amino acids long. Germline values: CDR1 SGHDN, CDR2 FVKESK. The full variable domain, with the rest looked up from reference TRBV14 and TRBJ2-7, is EAGVTQFPSHSVIEKGQTVTLRCDPISGHDNLYWYRRVMGKEIKFLLHFVKESKQDESGMPNNRFLAERTGGTYSTLKVQPAELEDSGVYFCASSPGQGVRHRAYEQYFGPGTRLTVT.

Comments on this clone: The CDR3 extends 3 residues past the end of the read, so its final part is completed from the germline J gene. The V call is TRBV18, the J call TRBJ1-1; maybe TRBD1 (5 bases). Germline CDR1 is KGHSH and CDR2 is LQKENI. This CDR3 has 12 amino acids. This CDR3 is CASSDRTQEAFF. The sequenced part of the CDR3 DNA is TGTGCCAGCTCTGACCGGACACAAGAA.

As to this clone: The read is 3 residues too short to cover the CDR3 end, so that end is filled in from the germline J gene. This chain uses TRBV5-1 with TRBJ2-7, with D tentatively TRBD1 (7 bases). V shed 4 bases and J shed 1 base, with 12 bases lying between them. The CDR3 runs 14 residues. The germline gives CDR1 SGHRS, CDR2 YFSETQ. CDR3: CASSQQGTSYEQYF. Partial CDR3 DNA: TGCGCCAGCAGCCAACAGGGGACTTCCTACGAG.

A note on this clone: The read terminates 3 residues before the CDR3 end, so the remaining end is supplied by the germline J gene. V is TRBV19 and J is TRBJ2-1; 13 bases agree with TRBD2. This CDR3 has 18 residues. Trimming cost V 5 bases and J 4 bases; bases outside gene matches: 11. Germline V gives CDR1 LNHDA, CDR2 SQIVND (reference sequence). The CDR3 sequence is CASSPWTSGGPPYNEQFF. The CDR3 bases that were read are TGTGCCAGTAGTCCGTGGACTAGCGGGGGCCCGCCTTACAATGAG.

To note about this clone: Read data end 3 residues before the CDR3 end; the end is taken from the germline J gene. The chain links TRBV10-3 to TRBJ1-1; no firm D call. Germline V gene lookup returns CDR1 ENHRY and CDR2 SYGVKD. V was shortened by 3 bases and J by 3 bases, with 8 bases between the two germline ends. This CDR3 is built from 13 residues. CDR3 DNA (partial): TGTGCCATCAGTGAAAGGGCAGACACTGAA. This codes for CAISERADTE. The full-length CDR3 reads as CAISERADTEAFF.

About this clone: The observed sequence ends 3 residues before the CDR3 terminus, with the missing tail filled in from the germline J gene. The V and J genes are TRBV5-1 and TRBJ2-3, with D unresolved. Trimming shortened V by 7 bases and J by 2 bases, and 8 bases separated the two germline ends. Per the germline V gene, CDR1 is SGHRS and CDR2 is YFSETQ. The CDR3 extends over 12 amino acids. Partial CDR3 DNA: TGCGCCAGCCGAAACACCACAGATACG. It codes for CASRNTTDT. The whole CDR3 protein reads CASRNTTDTQYF.

Concerning this clone: The read terminates 3 residues ahead of where the CDR3 ends, so the germline J gene completes it. The chain combines TRBV5-1 with TRBJ2-2; 8 bases agree with TRBD2. Germline CDR1 and CDR2: SGHRS and YFSETQ. The V and J ends lost 0 bases and 4 bases, in that order; junction bases with no gene match: 5. The CDR3 is made up of 16 amino acids. The CDR3 protein is CASSLAGGGPTGELFF. The covered CDR3 bases are TGCGCCAGCAGCTTGGCCGGGGGGGGGCCCACCGGGGAG.

As to this clone: With the read ending 3 residues before the CDR3 end, the germline J gene is used to fill in that end. The chain uses TRBV28 and TRBJ1-2; D may be TRBD1 (5 bases). CDR3 size: 15 residues. CDR1 and CDR2 from the germline V gene are MDHEN and SYDVKM. This CDR3 reads CASSLSIGQGPGYTF. CDR3 DNA, as far as it was read: TGTGCCAGCAGCCTCAGCATAGGACAAGGACCGGGC.

About this clone itself: Read coverage stops 3 residues before the CDR3 terminus; the germline J gene supplies the remainder. The rearrangement uses TRBV19 and TRBJ2-3, with TRBD2 as a possible D gene (5 bases). V was shortened by 0 bases and J by 4 bases, with 20 bases between the two germline ends. The CDR3 consists of 18 residues. Germline CDR1 and CDR2: LNHDA and SQIVND (reference sequence). This CDR3 is CASSIDRGSGKYADTQYF. The DNA read from the CDR3 is TGTGCCAGTAGTATAGATCGGGGTTCCGGGAAGTATGCAGATACG.

A word on this clone: The read falls 3 residues short of the CDR3 end, and the missing part is taken from the germline J gene. V and J are TRBV10-2 and TRBJ1-2; D possibly corresponds to TRBD1 (5 bases). The CDR3 has 13 residues. Between the trimmed V and J ends, which lost 5 bases and 5 bases, there was a span of 12 bases. Looked up from germline, CDR1 is WSHSY and CDR2 is SAAADI. The sequenced CDR3 bases are TGCGCCAGCAGTCAAGATACAGGTTATGGC. This gives the protein CASSQDTGYG. The CDR3 reads in full as CASSQDTGYGYTF.

As to this clone: The read gets to within 3 residues of the CDR3 end, and the germline J gene fills in the rest. The rearrangement joins TRBV5-1 to TRBJ1-1, with 8 bases lining up with TRBD1. CDR3 size: 14 residues. J gave up 5 bases and V 2 bases, and 5 bases lay outside the gene matches. In germline, CDR1 is SGHRS, CDR2 YFSETQ. The chain's CDR3 is CASSFGQGGTEAFF. The CDR3 DNA, read in part, is TGCGCCAGCAGCTTCGGACAGGGAGGAACTGAA.

With regard to this clone: The sequenced fragment ends 3 residues before the CDR3 boundary, so the rest is inferred from the germline J gene. V is TRBV6-2 or TRBV6-3 and J is TRBJ2-7, with TRBD2 matching over 10 bases. This CDR3 is 13 amino acids long. CDR1 MNHEY and CDR2 SVGEGT come from the germline V gene. J was trimmed by 4 bases and V by 5 bases; bases with no gene match: 2. The CDR3 reads CASSLLAGYEQYF. The part of the CDR3 DNA that was read is TGTGCCAGCAGTCTACTAGCGGGGTACGAG.

As to this clone: The missing CDR3 end, 3 residues past where the read stops, is filled in from the germline J gene. The gene calls are TRBV18 and TRBJ1-2, with TRBD1 matching over 7 bases. CDR3 size: 17 residues. Germline values: CDR1 KGHSH, CDR2 LQKENI. The part of the CDR3 DNA that was read is TGTGCCAGCTCACCGTCTCGGGCCCTCGGAGGGACAGATACC. This translates into CASSPSRALGGTDT. The entire CDR3 protein reads CASSPSRALGGTDTYTF.

In regard to this clone: The CDR3 is cut off 3 residues early in the read; its end comes from the germline J gene. The rearrangement joins TRBV5-1 to TRBJ1-1, with TRBD1 identical over 7 bases. The CDR3 length is 15 residues. J lost 0 bases, V lost 4 bases, and 6 bases had no gene match. Germline V gene lookup returns CDR1 SGHRS and CDR2 YFSETQ. The part of the CDR3 DNA that was read is TGCGCCAGCAGCACCTCCGGGACAGTGAACACTGAA. This encodes CASSTSGTVNTE. The full CDR3 protein reads CASSTSGTVNTEAFF. The complete variable domain, with remaining parts taken from reference TRBV5-1 and TRBJ1-1, reads KAGVTQTPRYLIKTRGQQVTLSCSPISGHRSVSWYQQTPGQGLQFLFEYFSETQRNKGNFPGRFSGRQFSNSRSEMNVSTLELGDSALYLCASSTSGTVNTEAFFGQGTRLTVV.

Note on this clone: Coverage ceases 3 residues before the CDR3 finishes, and the germline J gene fills in the end. The chain uses TRBV5-6 and TRBJ1-1; a possible D gene is TRBD1 (5 bases). The CDR3 covers 13 residues. Germline V gene lookup returns CDR1 SGHDT and CDR2 YYEEEE. Trimming shortened V by 4 bases and J by 5 bases, and 12 bases separated the two germline ends. This CDR3 is CASSHSGLTEAFF. Incomplete CDR3 DNA: TGTGCCAGCAGCCACTCAGGGCTTACTGAA.

Concerning this clone: The read terminates 3 residues ahead of where the CDR3 ends, so the germline J gene completes it. The chain has TRBV3-1 (or the pseudogene TRBV3-2) and TRBJ1-1; D remains unclear. The length of the CDR3 is 14 residues. The germline V and J ends were trimmed by 3 bases and 1 base, with 9 bases remaining between them. Germline assignment: CDR1 LGHDT and CDR2 YNNKEL (reference sequence). CDR3 residues: CASSQGTPNTEAFF. The part of the CDR3 DNA that was read is TGTGCCAGCAGCCAGGGCACGCCGAACACTGAA.

About this clone: The DNA ends 3 residues before the CDR3 does, and the rest of the CDR3 is filled in from the germline J gene. The chain carries TRBV6-4 and TRBJ1-5; perhaps TRBD1 as D (5 bases). The CDR3 consists of 15 residues. The V end was cut by 5 bases, the J end by 5 bases, with 16 bases between. CDR1 and CDR2 (germline): MRHNA, SNTAGT. CDR3 bases read: TGTGCCAGCAGTCAGGGTCCCGAATTGGATCAGCCC. This gives the protein CASSQGPELDQP. The CDR3 in full is CASSQGPELDQPQHF.

In the case of this clone: Read data end 3 residues before the CDR3 end; the end is taken from the germline J gene. The chain employs TRBV13 and TRBJ2-3, with 13 bases identical to TRBD2. Losses at the gene ends were 5 bases for V and 4 bases for J; bases not matched to a gene: 6. The CDR3 sequence is 16 residues long. Germline values: CDR1 PRHDT, CDR2 FYEKMQ (reference sequence). This CDR3 reads CASSPTSGGLADTQYF. CDR3 DNA (partial): TGTGCCAGCAGCCCGACTAGCGGGGGGCTCGCAGATACG. The variable domain in full, with the rest retrieved from reference TRBV13 and TRBJ2-3, is AAGVIQSPRHLIKEKRETATLKCYPIPRHDTVYWYQQGPGQDPQFLISFYEKMQSDKGSIPDRFSAQQFSDYHSELNMSSLELGDSALYFCASSPTSGGLADTQYFGPGTRLTVL.

Notes on this clone: With the read ending 3 residues before the CDR3 end, the germline J gene is used to fill in that end. The chain joins TRBV11-2 to TRBJ2-7; TRBD1 matches 7 bases. The CDR3 has 15 residues. Germline assignment: CDR1 SGHAT and CDR2 FQNNGV. After removal of 5 bases from V and 6 bases from J, the junction contained 13 bases not matched to a gene. This CDR3 is CASSPSPTGEGEQYF. CDR3 DNA (partial): TGTGCCAGCAGCCCCTCACCCACAGGGGAAGGCGAG. Based on the CDR3 plus reference TRBV11-2 and TRBJ2-7, the full variable domain is EAGVAQSPRYKIIEKRQSVAFWCNPISGHATLYWYQQILGQGPKLLIQFQNNGVVDDSQLPKDRFSAERLKGVDSTLKIQPAKLEDSAVYLCASSPSPTGEGEQYFGPGTRLTVT.

On this clone itself: Read data end 3 residues before the CDR3 end; the end is taken from the germline J gene. This chain joins TRBV18 and TRBJ1-2, with TRBD1 matching 11 bases. This CDR3 comprises 15 residues. In germline, CDR1 is KGHSH, CDR2 LQKENI. The CDR3 protein is CASSPGTGGSHDYTF. CDR3 bases read: TGTGCCAGCTCACCAGGGACAGGGGGTAGCCATGAC.

The part of the CDR3 DNA that was read is TGTGCTAGTGGTTTAGAGGGCAATCAGCCC. It encodes CASGLEGNQP. The complete CDR3 sequence is CASGLEGNQPQHF. The V and J genes are TRBV12-5 and TRBJ1-5; D not resolved. With the read ending 3 residues before the CDR3 end, the germline J gene is used to fill in that end. The V and J ends lost 3 bases and 2 bases respectively, with 5 bases between them. Germline CDR1 reads LGHNT; CDR2 reads FRNRAP. The CDR3 runs to 13 residues.

A word on this clone: With the read ending 3 residues before the CDR3 end, the germline J gene is used to fill in that end. V usage is TRBV11-1 and J usage is TRBJ2-7; TRBD1 matches at 11 bases. This CDR3 region has 15 residues. Germline values: CDR1 SGHAT, CDR2 FQDESV (reference sequence). V dropped 5 bases and J dropped 0; count of bases not matched to a gene: 3. The CDR3 bases that were read are TGTGCCAGCAGCACCGGGACAGGGGGCTCCTACGAG. It is translated as CASSTGTGGSYE. In full, the CDR3 is CASSTGTGGSYEQYF.

Comment on this clone: The read ends 3 residues before the CDR3 terminus; that terminus is restored from the germline J gene. The rearrangement uses TRBV19 and TRBJ2-2, with TRBD2 identical over 15 bases. Trimming removed 7 bases from V and 2 bases from J; junction bases left unmatched: 8. CDR1 is LNHDA and CDR2 is SQIVND in the germline V gene (reference sequence). The CDR3 runs 18 residues. This chain's CDR3 is CASTTGLAGGPNTGELFF. The sequenced CDR3 bases are TGTGCCAGTACTACGGGACTAGCGGGAGGTCCTAACACCGGGGAG.

To note about this clone: An end of the junction differs from the germline gene, which may be a read error. The read terminates 3 residues before the CDR3 end, so the remaining end is supplied by the germline J gene. The V gene is TRBV20-1, the J gene TRBJ1-2; 7 nucleotides line up with TRBD1. The CDR3 is 13 residues long. Germline V CDR1 and CDR2: DFQATT, SNEGSKA (reference sequence). CDR3 DNA (partial): TGCAGTGCCAGAGACAGGGAGAGGTATGGC. This sequence encodes CSARDRERYG. In full, the CDR3 is CSARDRERYGYTF.

About this clone itself: Sequencing ends 3 residues short of the CDR3 end; the germline J gene provides the rest. This chain joins TRBV20-1 and TRBJ1-3; D is undetermined. The CDR3 loop spans 14 amino acids. The ends were cut back, 0 bases at V and 0 bases at J, with 6 bases in the middle. In germline, CDR1 is DFQATT, CDR2 SNEGSKA (reference sequence). Incomplete CDR3 DNA: TGCAGTGCTAGAGAAGTCAGCTCTGGAAACACC. This codes for CSAREVSSGNT. The complete CDR3 reads CSAREVSSGNTIYF.